This section outlines one T cell receptor (beta chain) sequence together with its context. Its antigen is not identified. CDR1 MNHEY and CDR2 SVGAGI come from the germline V gene. Trimming removed 1 base from V and 2 bases from J, with 7 bases in between. The CDR3 loop spans 14 amino acids. The data were produced by immunoSEQ multiplex PCR, yet TCRdb's version contains in-frame clones alone and is incomplete. The top ten clones hold about 3.4% of a sample with around 69,000 clones, over 75% of them seen once. This record comes from a study of OX40 agonist ivuxolimab in advanced cancers. Study-level background: At 0.01 to 10 mg/kg, ivuxolimab was administered intravenously to patients every 2 weeks. Having had anti-PD-1, anti-PD-L1 or anti-CTLA-4 therapy before was allowed, and around 39% had some. Study-wide points: Relative to CD4+ cells, CD8+ T cells on average had more expanded clones. Individuals who were partial responders at 0.1-3.0 mg/kg had clonal expansion that ranked among the lowest.

V usage is TRBV6-5 and J usage is TRBJ2-3, with D maybe TRBD1 (5 bases). The material was CD4+ or CD8+ T cells sorted from blood, obtained in a trial of the OX40 agonist ivuxolimab. The TCR originated in an adult with an advanced solid tumor such as melanoma, head and neck, liver or kidney cancer. CDR3 in amino acids: CASSYWGTTDTQYF. The CDR3 DNA is TGTGCCAGCAGTTACTGGGGCACCACAGATACGCAGTATTTT.